This T cell receptor (beta chain) was documented in a study of cytomegalovirus exposure and HLA in healthy donors. This CDR3 spans 16 amino acids. CDR1 and CDR2 from the germline V gene are SGHNT and YYREEE (reference sequence). Trimming took 0 bases from V and 6 from J; bases not matched to a gene: 8. The assay was immunoSEQ multiplex PCR, and TCRdb's table has in-frame clones only and misses some. The sample has about 120,000 clones, approximately 91% seen once. The sample holds one count of this clone. V usage is TRBV5-4 and J usage is TRBJ2-1; TRBD2 matches 8 bases. The specimen was PBMCs. This receptor was obtained from a woman aged 18-29 years in good health and CMV-seronegative. CDR3 DNA sequence: TGTGCCAGCAGCTTGGGGGGGACTAGTGCTGCCAATGAGCAGTTCTTC. It is translated as CASSLGGTSAANEQFF.